This T cell receptor beta chain was identified in a study of TIL therapy for anti-PD-1-resistant metastatic lung cancer. In germline, CDR1 is ENHRY, CDR2 SYGVKD. Deletions cut 6 bases from V and 6 bases from J, with 12 bases between. The CDR3 spans 12 residues. Time point specified: pre-treatment sample, taken before nivolumab and TIL therapy. Most excised metastases sampled were pleural nodules or supraclavicular lymph nodes. The immunoSEQ assay was v3. Some clones are missing from TCRdb's copy, which holds only in-frame ones; the method was immunoSEQ multiplex PCR. The sample consists of about 26,000 clones, approximately 57% of them appearing once.

The sequence was collected from a woman aged 30-85 years with non-small cell lung cancer. The J gene is TRBJ2-7, the V gene TRBV10-3; D is possibly TRBD2 (5 bases). Material: tumor tissue, obtained at baseline. The CDR3 is CAISPTSPEQYF. The CDR3, as DNA: TGTGCCATCAGCCCAACTAGTCCCGAGCAGTACTTC.